This T cell receptor (beta chain) was recovered during a study of blood T cell repertoires in COVID-19. Sequencing used immunoSEQ multiplex PCR; TCRdb keeps in-frame clones, though not all of them. Of some 290,000 clones detected, about 90% appear once; the ten largest clones hold 0.95% to 1.3%. Germline V gene sequence: CDR1 LGHNA, CDR2 YSLEER. The CDR3 has 15 residues. V gene TRBV4-3 combines with J gene TRBJ2-7; 8 bases match TRBD1. The better agreement between TRBJ2-5 and the DNA end casts doubt on the J call. Specimen: peripheral blood. The clonotype was recovered from a woman aged 40 to 55 with COVID-19, enrolled during active disease. The CDR3 sequence is CASSQGTGNQETQYF. In DNA form, the CDR3 reads TGCGCCAGCAGCCAGGGGACAGGCAATCAAGAGACCCAGTACTTC.